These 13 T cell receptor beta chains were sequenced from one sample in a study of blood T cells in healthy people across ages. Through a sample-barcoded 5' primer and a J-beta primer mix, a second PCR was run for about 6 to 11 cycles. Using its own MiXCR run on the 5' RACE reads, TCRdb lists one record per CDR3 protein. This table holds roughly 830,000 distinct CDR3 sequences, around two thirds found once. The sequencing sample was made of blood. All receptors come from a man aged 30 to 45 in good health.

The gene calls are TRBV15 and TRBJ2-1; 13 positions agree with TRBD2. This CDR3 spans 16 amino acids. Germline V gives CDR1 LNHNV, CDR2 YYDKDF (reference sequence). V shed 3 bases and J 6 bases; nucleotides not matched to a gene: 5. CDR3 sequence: CATSRLGTSGVNEQFF. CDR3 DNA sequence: TGTGCCACCAGCAGGCTAGGGACTAGCGGGGTCAATGAGCAGTTCTTC.

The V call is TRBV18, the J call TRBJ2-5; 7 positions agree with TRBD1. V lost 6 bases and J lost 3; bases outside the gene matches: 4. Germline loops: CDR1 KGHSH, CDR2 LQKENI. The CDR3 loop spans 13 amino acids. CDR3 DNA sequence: TGTGCCAGCTCCCGGGACAGCGAAGAGACCCAGTACTTC. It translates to CASSRDSEETQYF.

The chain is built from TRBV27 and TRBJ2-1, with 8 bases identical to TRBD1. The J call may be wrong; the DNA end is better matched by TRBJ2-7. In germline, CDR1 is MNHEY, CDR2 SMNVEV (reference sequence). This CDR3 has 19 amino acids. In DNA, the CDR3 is TGTGCCAGCAGACACATAGGCGTACCCCGGACAGGGCAAGTTTACGAGCAGTACTTC. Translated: CASRHIGVPRTGQVYEQYF.

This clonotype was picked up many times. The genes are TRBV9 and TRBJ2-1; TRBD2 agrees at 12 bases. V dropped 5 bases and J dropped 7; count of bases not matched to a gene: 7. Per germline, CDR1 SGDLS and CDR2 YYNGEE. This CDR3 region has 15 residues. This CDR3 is CASSSSGGAGNEQFF. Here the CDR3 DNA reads TGTGCCAGCAGTTCTAGCGGGGGGGCAGGTAATGAGCAGTTCTTC.

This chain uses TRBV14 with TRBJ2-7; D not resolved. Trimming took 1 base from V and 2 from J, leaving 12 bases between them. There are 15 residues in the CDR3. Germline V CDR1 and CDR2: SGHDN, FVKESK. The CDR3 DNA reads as TGTGCCAGCAGCCAAGGATCCGGACCGCCCTACGAGCAGTACTTC. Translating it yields CASSQGSGPPYEQYF.

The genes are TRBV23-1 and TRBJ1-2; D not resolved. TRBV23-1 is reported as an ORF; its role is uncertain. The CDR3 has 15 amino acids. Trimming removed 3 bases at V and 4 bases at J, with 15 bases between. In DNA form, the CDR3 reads TGCGCCAGCAGTCACCCGGACCTTCCATCCTATGGCTACACCTTC. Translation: CASSHPDLPSYGYTF.

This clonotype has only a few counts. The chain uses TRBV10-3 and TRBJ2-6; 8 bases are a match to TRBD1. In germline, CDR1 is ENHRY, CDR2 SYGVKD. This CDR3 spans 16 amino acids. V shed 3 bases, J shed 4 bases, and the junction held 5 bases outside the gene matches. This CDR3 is CAISESGGTGANVLTF. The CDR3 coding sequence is TGTGCCATCAGTGAATCAGGGGGCACCGGGGCCAACGTCCTGACTTTC.

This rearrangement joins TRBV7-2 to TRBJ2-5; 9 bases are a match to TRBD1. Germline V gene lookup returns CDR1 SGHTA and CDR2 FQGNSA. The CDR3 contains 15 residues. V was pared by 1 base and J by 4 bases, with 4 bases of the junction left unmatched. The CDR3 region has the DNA TGTGCCAGCAGCTTAGGGACAGGGGTGGGAGAGACCCAGTACTTC. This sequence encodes CASSLGTGVGETQYF.

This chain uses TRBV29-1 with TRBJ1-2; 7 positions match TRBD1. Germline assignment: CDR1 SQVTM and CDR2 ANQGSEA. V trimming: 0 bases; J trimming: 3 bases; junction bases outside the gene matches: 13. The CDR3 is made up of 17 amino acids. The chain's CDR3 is CSVEDLSLGRGDYGYTF. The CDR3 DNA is TGCAGCGTTGAAGATTTATCGCTAGGCAGGGGGGACTATGGCTACACCTTC.

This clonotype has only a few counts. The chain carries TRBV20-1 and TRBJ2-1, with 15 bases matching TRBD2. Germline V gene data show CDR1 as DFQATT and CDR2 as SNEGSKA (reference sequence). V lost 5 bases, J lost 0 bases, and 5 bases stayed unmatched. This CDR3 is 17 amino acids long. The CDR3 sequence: CSAGGTSGGSSYNEQFF. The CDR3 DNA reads TGCAGTGCTGGGGGGACTAGCGGGGGGAGCTCCTACAATGAGCAGTTCTTC.

The CDR3 sequence is CSTPQGCTEAFF. The DNA for the CDR3 is TGCAGCACTCCTCAGGGTTGCACTGAAGCTTTCTTT. This chain uses TRBV29-1 with TRBJ1-1; TRBD1 is a possible D gene (5 bases). Germline CDR1 and CDR2: SQVTM and ANQGSEA. This CDR3 is built from 12 residues. Trimming removed 8 bases at V and 4 bases at J, with 14 bases between.

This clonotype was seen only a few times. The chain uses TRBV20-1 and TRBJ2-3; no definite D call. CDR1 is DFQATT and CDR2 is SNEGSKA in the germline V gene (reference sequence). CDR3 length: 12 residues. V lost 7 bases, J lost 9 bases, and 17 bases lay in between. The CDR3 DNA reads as TGCAGTGTTCCCTTGGGGTTTCCCACGCAGTATTTT. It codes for CSVPLGFPTQYF.

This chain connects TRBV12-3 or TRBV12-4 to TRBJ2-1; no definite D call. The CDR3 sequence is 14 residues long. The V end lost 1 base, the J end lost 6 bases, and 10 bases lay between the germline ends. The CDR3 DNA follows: TGTGCCAGCAGTTTAGTGCAGGATTTCAATGAGCAGTTCTTC. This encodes CASSLVQDFNEQFF.